This T cell receptor (beta chain) was captured in a study of T cell responses to AZD1222 COVID-19 vaccine. Broader study findings: It was only a handful of AZD1222 recipients who were seropositive at baseline. Spike-specific TCR breadth rose after two AZD1222 doses, and depth rose as well.

TCRdb keeps only in-frame clones here, not all; method: immunoSEQ multiplex PCR. Of roughly 110,000 clones listed, approximately 88% are singletons. The germline V gene has CDR1 KGHDR and CDR2 SFDVKD. V lost 4 bases to trimming and J lost 6 bases, with 17 bases between them. This CDR3 is 15 amino acids long. On this clone: Antigen specificity is unknown.

The material was peripheral blood, obtained on day 0 of AZD1222 vaccination. This sequence joins TRBV24-1 and TRBJ1-2, with a tentative D call TRBD1 (5 bases). The TCR originated in an adult in good health. The CDR3 DNA is TGTGCCACCAGTGACCACCTGACCAGGGTGGATGGCTACACCTTC. Translating it yields CATSDHLTRVDGYTF.